This T cell receptor (beta chain) was identified in a study of somatic mutations in cytotoxic T cells in rheumatoid arthritis. Background on the study: Blood from the patient (about 29 ml EDTA) was drawn right after diagnosis, pretreatment. A subset of V beta antibody-stained T-cell populations was isolated by flow sorting, reaching nearly 100% purity, and this subset included V beta1+ cells that went on to TCRB sequencing.

On this clone itself: The antigen remains undetermined.

The study's findings and limits: Comparison of CD8+ T-cell clonality between rheumatoid arthritis patients and age-matched healthy controls yielded no significant difference. The top CD8+ clone topped 20% of CD8+ cells in about an eighth of the roughly 65 patients.

Method: immunoSEQ multiplex PCR; TCRdb's copy keeps in-frame clones and lacks some. Of about 19,000 clones listed, around 85% are singletons. The J segment lost 3 bases and the V segment lost 3 bases, leaving 5 bases of the junction unmatched. Germline V gene data show CDR1 as SGHVS and CDR2 as FNYEAQ. This CDR3 is built from 14 residues. The chain recombines TRBV7-6 with TRBJ2-7; TRBD1 matches at 7 bases. The sequence derives from a woman aged 40 to 50 with rheumatoid arthritis. The sequenced sample consisted of CD8+ T cells sorted from blood. This CDR3 is CASSFPGQSYEQYF. CDR3 in DNA: TGTGCCAGCAGCTTCCCGGGACAGAGCTACGAGCAGTACTTC.